A single sample is the source of the 17 T cell receptor beta chains below, sequenced in a study of T cells in Graves' hyperthyroidism and ophthalmopathy. RNA transcripts provided the source from which TCR beta CDR3 regions were amplified. HTBI primers drove first-round RT-PCR of the TCR CDR3. TCRdb re-called the multiplex PCR reads with MiXCR, one entry per CDR3 protein. The profile covers almost 350,000 distinct CDR3 sequences, with 18% appearing a single time and about a sixth taken by the ten largest. Specimen: blood. Receptor source: a woman aged 40-49 years with Graves' ophthalmopathy.

This clonotype was observed many times. This sequence joins TRBV20-1 and TRBJ2-2, with D uncertain. This CDR3 contains 12 residues. The germline gives CDR1 DFQATT, CDR2 SNEGSKA (reference sequence). Trimming took off 1 base at V and 1 base at J, with 1 base between the two ends. The CDR3: CSARGNTGELFF. CDR3 bases: TGCAGTGCTAGAGGGAACACCGGGGAGCTGTTTTTT.

This clonotype was observed at least ten times. The genes are TRBV6-2 or TRBV6-3 and TRBJ2-5, with 12 positions matching TRBD2. Per the germline V gene, CDR1 is MNHEY and CDR2 is SVGEGT. The CDR3 loop spans 15 amino acids. V was clipped by 5 bases and J by 7 bases; unmatched bases: 8. This chain's CDR3 is CASSTSGRPGGTQYF. In DNA, the CDR3 is TGTGCCAGCAGTACTAGCGGGAGGCCCGGGGGGACCCAGTACTTC.

This clonotype was detected many times. The V gene is TRBV5-1, the J gene TRBJ1-1; no reliable D call. V lost 2 bases, J lost 1 base, and 15 bases lay in between. The CDR3 has 16 amino acids. The germline V gene has CDR1 SGHRS and CDR2 YFSETQ. Written as DNA, the CDR3 is TGCGCCAGCAGCTTTTCCGCGGAACCGAAGAACACTGAAGCTTTCTTT. It translates to CASSFSAEPKNTEAFF. The full variable domain, with the rest looked up from reference TRBV5-1 and TRBJ1-1, is KAGVTQTPRYLIKTRGQQVTLSCSPISGHRSVSWYQQTPGQGLQFLFEYFSETQRNKGNFPGRFSGRQFSNSRSEMNVSTLELGDSALYLCASSFSAEPKNTEAFFGQGTRLTVV.

The chain combines TRBV6-2 or TRBV6-3 with TRBJ2-5; D is possibly TRBD2 (5 bases). The CDR3 totals 12 residues. Trimming cost V 5 bases and J 7 bases, with 11 bases left between them. CDR1 and CDR2 (germline): MNHEY, SVGEGT. The CDR3 DNA sequence: TGTGCCAGCAGTCAGCCGAGGGTGACCCAGTACTTC. This gives the protein CASSQPRVTQYF.

The table lists this clonotype with many counts. The CDR3 protein is CASSFATSGRTGELFF. The DNA of the CDR3 is TGTGCCAGTAGTTTCGCGACTAGCGGGAGAACCGGGGAGCTGTTTTTT. V gene TRBV19 combines with J gene TRBJ2-2, with 12 bases fitting TRBD2. J gave up 5 bases and V 5 bases, and 6 bases lay outside the gene matches. The CDR3 covers 16 residues. Germline CDR1 LNHDA, CDR2 SQIVND (reference sequence).

This clonotype was found many times. The chain recombines TRBV27 with TRBJ2-7; no firm D call. The germline gives CDR1 MNHEY, CDR2 SMNVEV (reference sequence). Trimming removed 4 bases at V and 7 bases at J, with 11 bases between. This CDR3 is 12 amino acids long. CDR3 sequence (DNA): TGTGCCAGCAGTTCCTACACCCAAGAGCAGTACTTC. Its translation is CASSSYTQEQYF.

This clonotype appeared many times. This rearrangement joins TRBV7-2 to TRBJ2-7; the D is unclear. Germline assignment: CDR1 SGHTA and CDR2 FQGNSA. The CDR3 is made up of 13 amino acids. Trimming took off 2 bases at V and 3 bases at J, with 8 bases between the two ends. The CDR3 spells CASSLTTHYEQYF. The CDR3, as DNA: TGTGCCAGCAGCTTAACGACCCACTACGAGCAGTACTTC.

This clonotype showed up many times. This sequence joins TRBV5-1 and TRBJ2-7; TRBD2 aligns across 11 bases. Germline loops: CDR1 SGHRS, CDR2 YFSETQ. The CDR3 contains 14 residues. V shed 4 bases, J shed 5 bases, and the junction held 5 bases outside the gene matches. In nucleotides, the CDR3 is TGCGCCAGCAGCACTAGCGGGAGTGGGAACGAGCAGTACTTC. It translates to CASSTSGSGNEQYF. Combining the CDR3 with reference TRBV5-1 and TRBJ2-7 gives the whole variable domain KAGVTQTPRYLIKTRGQQVTLSCSPISGHRSVSWYQQTPGQGLQFLFEYFSETQRNKGNFPGRFSGRQFSNSRSEMNVSTLELGDSALYLCASSTSGSGNEQYFGPGTRLTVT.

This clonotype appeared many times. The chain employs TRBV7-8 and TRBJ2-2; TRBD1 agrees at 12 bases. The CDR3 is made up of 15 amino acids. V was clipped by 6 bases and J by 3 bases; unmatched bases: 2. Germline CDR1 SGHVS, CDR2 FQNEAQ. CDR3 loop: CASSGTGGYTGELFF. CDR3 bases: TGTGCCAGCAGTGGGACAGGGGGCTACACCGGGGAGCTGTTTTTT.

This clonotype has at least ten counts. This rearrangement joins TRBV10-2 to TRBJ2-5, with 7 bases fitting TRBD2. The CDR3 spans 14 residues. V shed 5 bases and J 5 bases; nucleotides not matched to a gene: 8. Germline assignment: CDR1 WSHSY and CDR2 SAAADI. The CDR3 DNA is TGCGCCAGCAGTAAGGGGCGGGAGTCGGAGACCCAGTACTTC. This codes for CASSKGRESETQYF.

This clonotype showed up many times. The rearrangement uses TRBV6-5 and TRBJ1-5, with no clear D. Germline V lookup: CDR1 MNHEY, CDR2 SVGAGI. The germline V and J ends were trimmed by 7 bases and 8 bases, with 30 bases remaining between them. The CDR3 has 18 residues. The CDR3 DNA reads as TGTGCCAGCACTAAACAGCGGGTTGATGTCGGGTCGCATAAGCCCCAGCATTTT. This encodes CASTKQRVDVGSHKPQHF.

The gene calls are TRBV28 and TRBJ2-5, with no clear D. Looked up from germline, CDR1 is MDHEN and CDR2 is SYDVKM. The CDR3 sequence is 12 residues long. The V gene lost 7 bases and the J gene lost 6 bases, with 12 bases spanning the gap. CDR3 nucleotides: TGTGCCAGCACCGACCCCCCGCAGACCCAGTACTTC. Amino acid sequence: CASTDPPQTQYF. Drawing the rest from reference TRBV28 and TRBJ2-5, the complete variable domain is DVKVTQSSRYLVKRTGEKVFLECVQDMDHENMFWYRQDPGLGLRLIYFSYDVKMKEKGDIPEGYSVSREKKERFSLILESASTNQTSMYLCASTDPPQTQYFGPGTRLLVL.

This clonotype occurred many times. The CDR3 protein is CASRKGGDNQPQHF. In nucleotides, the CDR3 is TGCGCCAGCAGGAAAGGGGGAGACAATCAGCCCCAGCATTTT. V usage is TRBV5-1 and J usage is TRBJ1-5; possibly TRBD1 for D (6 bases). V was pared by 5 bases and J by 3 bases, with 12 bases between. This CDR3 has 14 residues. Per the germline V gene, CDR1 is SGHRS and CDR2 is YFSETQ.

Regarding this clonotype: A much larger clone is a single base away; this may be a read error. The CDR3 DNA follows: TGTGCCAGCCGCCCGTACCAGAACACTGAAGCTTTCTTT. Translation gives CASRPYQNTEAFF. The genes are TRBV7-3 and TRBJ1-1; D remains unclear. Trimming left V 8 bases short and J 1 base short, with 11 bases between. Germline assignment: CDR1 SGHTA and CDR2 FQGTGA. This CDR3 has 13 amino acids.

Ten or more counts support this clonotype. The genes are TRBV27 and TRBJ2-7, with 7 positions matching TRBD1. CDR3 length equals 16 residues. V was clipped by 5 bases and J by 3 bases; unmatched bases: 13. Germline CDR1 is MNHEY and CDR2 is SMNVEV (reference sequence). CDR3 amino acids: CASSPSRQGEFYEQYF. The CDR3 DNA follows: TGTGCCAGCAGTCCCTCTCGACAGGGTGAATTCTACGAGCAGTACTTC.

This clonotype was counted at least ten times. V and J are TRBV7-3 and TRBJ1-2; 7 bases map to TRBD1. Losses at the gene ends were 5 bases for V and 7 bases for J; bases not matched to a gene: 10. The CDR3 length is 14 residues. Germline CDR1 reads SGHTA; CDR2 reads FQGTGA. The CDR3 is CASSLTGNSAGYTF. As DNA, the CDR3 is TGTGCCAGCAGCCTGACAGGGAACTCGGCTGGCTACACCTTC.

The rearrangement links TRBV4-3 to TRBJ2-7; 7 bases match TRBD1. J was trimmed by 6 bases and V by 0 bases; bases with no gene match: 11. Germline CDR1 reads LGHNA; CDR2 reads YSLEER. There are 16 residues in the CDR3. In nucleotides, the CDR3 is TGCGCCAGCAGCCAAGAAAGGGCAGGGGGATTCAGCGAGCAGTACTTC. Translated: CASSQERAGGFSEQYF.